Detailed here is one T cell receptor beta chain. What it binds is unknown. A single base is all that separates this from a far larger clone, so a read error is likely. The sample originates from a study of shared clonotypes between healthy human individuals. Per the germline V gene, CDR1 is SQVTM and CDR2 is ANQGSEA. The CDR3 is 13 amino acids. Overall study findings and caveats: Only blood samples were collected, and tissue repertoires likely differ.

Sequenced by immunoSEQ multiplex PCR; TCRdb stores in-frame clones only, minus some. The sample yields about 460,000 clones, more than 70% seen once. The chain uses TRBV29-1 and TRBJ1-5; possible D gene TRBD1, 6 bases. The clonotype originates from a woman aged 40 to 50 in good health. Some clones in this sample may be carry-over from other donors' samples. The sample comprised PBMCs. The CDR3 region has the DNA TGCGGCGTTGATTCAGGGGTTGGTCAGCCCCAGCATTTT. This codes for CGVDSGVGQPQHF.